This TCR beta chain was obtained from a study of blood T cells in healthy people across ages. Across the study: Template switching retrieved approximately one barcoded beta molecule for each two T cells.

Ranging in age from about 6 to 90, the donors were healthy Caucasian individuals from Russia. The germline CDR1 and CDR2 sequences are SQVTM and ANQGSEA. The CDR3 runs to 14 residues. This clonotype was found a few times. A J-beta primer mix and a sample-barcoded 5' primer were used in a second PCR of about 7 to 12 cycles. Each CDR3 protein is one row after TCRdb ran MiXCR on the 5' RACE reads. In the table there are hundreds of thousands of distinct CDR3 sequences, 25% to 30% of which are singletons. The V gene is TRBV29-1, the J gene TRBJ2-5; 9 nucleotides line up with TRBD2. The J call is doubtful: the DNA matches TRBJ2-1 better. What was sequenced was blood. The origin of this receptor is a woman between 70 and 85 years old in good health. CDR3 sequence: CSAMTSGGGNEQFF. The CDR3 DNA sequence: TGCAGCGCTATGACTAGCGGAGGGGGCAATGAGCAGTTCTTC.